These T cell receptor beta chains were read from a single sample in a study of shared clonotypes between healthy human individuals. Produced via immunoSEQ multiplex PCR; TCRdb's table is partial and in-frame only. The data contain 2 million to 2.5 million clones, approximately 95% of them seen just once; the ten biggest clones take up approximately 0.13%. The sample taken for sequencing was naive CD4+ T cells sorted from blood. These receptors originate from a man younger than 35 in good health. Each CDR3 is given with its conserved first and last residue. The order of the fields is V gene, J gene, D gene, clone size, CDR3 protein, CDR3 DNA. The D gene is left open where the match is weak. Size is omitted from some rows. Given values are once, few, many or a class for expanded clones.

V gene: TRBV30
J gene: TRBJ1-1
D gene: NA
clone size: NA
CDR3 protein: CAWSVPGGIAEAFF
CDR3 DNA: TGTGCCTGGAGTGTACCCGGAGGGATCGCTGAAGCTTTCTTT

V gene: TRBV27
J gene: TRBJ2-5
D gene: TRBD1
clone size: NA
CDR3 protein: CASRGTGIRETQYF
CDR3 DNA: TGTGCCAGCAGAGGGACAGGCATTCGAGAGACCCAGTACTTC

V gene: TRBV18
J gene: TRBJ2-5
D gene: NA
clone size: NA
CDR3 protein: CASSPLPGQETQYF
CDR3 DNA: TGTGCCAGCTCACCACTGCCAGGCCAAGAGACCCAGTACTTC

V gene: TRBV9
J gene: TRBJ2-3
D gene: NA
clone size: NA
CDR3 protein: CASSPLGIDTDTQYF
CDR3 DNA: TGTGCCAGCAGCCCCCTCGGGATAGACACAGATACGCAGTATTTT

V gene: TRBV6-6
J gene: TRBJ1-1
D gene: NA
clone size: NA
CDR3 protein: CASSYSRARDTEAFF
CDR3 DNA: TGTGCCAGCAGTTACTCGAGGGCCAGGGACACTGAAGCTTTCTTT

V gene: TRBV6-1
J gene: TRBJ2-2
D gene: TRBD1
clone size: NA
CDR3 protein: CASSGTGGNTGELFF
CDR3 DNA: TGTGCCAGCAGTGGGACAGGGGGAAACACCGGGGAGCTGTTTTTT

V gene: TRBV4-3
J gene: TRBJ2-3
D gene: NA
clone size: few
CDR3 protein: CASSQELPSTDTQYF
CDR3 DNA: TGCGCCAGCAGCCAAGAACTCCCCAGCACAGATACGCAGTATTTT

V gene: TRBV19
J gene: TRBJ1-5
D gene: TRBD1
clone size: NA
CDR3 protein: CASSDRAYSNQPQHF
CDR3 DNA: TGTGCCAGTAGTGACAGGGCATATAGCAATCAGCCCCAGCATTTT

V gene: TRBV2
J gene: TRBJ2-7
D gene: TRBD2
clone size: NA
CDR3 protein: CASSQDIGTSGRDDYEQYF
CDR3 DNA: TGTGCCAGCAGTCAGGACATAGGGACTAGCGGGAGGGACGACTACGAGCAGTACTTC

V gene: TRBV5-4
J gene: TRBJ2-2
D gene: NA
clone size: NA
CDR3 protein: CASSLGGLAGSGELFF
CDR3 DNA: TGTGCCAGCAGCTTAGGGGGCCTAGCGGGCTCCGGGGAGCTGTTTTTT

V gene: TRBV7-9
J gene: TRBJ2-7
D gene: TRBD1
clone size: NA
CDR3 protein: CASTPGQGIYSYEQYF
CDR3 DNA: TGTGCCAGCACACCGGGACAGGGCATATATTCCTACGAGCAGTACTTC

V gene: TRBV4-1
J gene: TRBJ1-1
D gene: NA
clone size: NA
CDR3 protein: CASSQDWALGTFF
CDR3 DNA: NA

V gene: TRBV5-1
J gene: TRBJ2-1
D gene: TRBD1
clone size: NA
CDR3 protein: CASSSPGQGRGEQFF
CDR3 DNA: TGCGCCAGCAGCTCCCCGGGACAGGGGAGAGGTGAGCAGTTCTTC

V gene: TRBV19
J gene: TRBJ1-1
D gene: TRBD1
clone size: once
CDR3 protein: CASSSRDRGNTEAFF
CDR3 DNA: TGTGCCAGTAGTTCCCGGGACAGGGGGAACACTGAAGCTTTCTTT

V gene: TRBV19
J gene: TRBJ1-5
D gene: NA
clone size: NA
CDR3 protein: CASSPSGVLNQPQHF
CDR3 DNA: TGTGCCAGTAGTCCGTCAGGGGTTTTGAATCAGCCCCAGCATTTT

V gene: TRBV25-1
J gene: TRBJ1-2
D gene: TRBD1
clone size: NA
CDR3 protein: CASSEWDRSGGYTF
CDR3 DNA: TGTGCCAGCAGTGAATGGGACAGGTCGGGGGGCTACACCTTC

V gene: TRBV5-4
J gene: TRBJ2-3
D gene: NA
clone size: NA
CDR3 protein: CASNRASTDTQYF
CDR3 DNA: TGTGCCAGCAACAGGGCTAGCACAGATACGCAGTATTTT

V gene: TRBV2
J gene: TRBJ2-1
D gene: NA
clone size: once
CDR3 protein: CASSQSPDEQFF
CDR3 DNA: TGTGCCAGCAGTCAATCTCCGGATGAGCAGTTCTTC

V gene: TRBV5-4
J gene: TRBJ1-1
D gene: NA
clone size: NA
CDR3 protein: CASSLAGRGPNTEAFF
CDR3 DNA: TGTGCCAGCAGCTTGGCCGGTAGGGGACCGAACACTGAAGCTTTCTTT